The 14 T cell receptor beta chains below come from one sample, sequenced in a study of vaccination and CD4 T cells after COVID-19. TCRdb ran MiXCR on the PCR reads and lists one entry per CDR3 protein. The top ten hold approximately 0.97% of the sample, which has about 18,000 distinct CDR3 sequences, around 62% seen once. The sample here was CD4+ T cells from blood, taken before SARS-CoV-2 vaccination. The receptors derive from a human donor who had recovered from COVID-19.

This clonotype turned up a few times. In DNA form, the CDR3 reads TGCAGTGGGGAGACTACTTTTGAGACCCAGTACTTC. Its translation: CSGETTFETQYF. The genes are TRBV20-1 and TRBJ2-5, with D perhaps matching TRBD2 (5 bases). The CDR3 spans 12 residues. The germline V gene has CDR1 DFQATT and CDR2 SNEGSKA (reference sequence). The ends were cut back, 7 bases at V and 5 bases at J, with 14 bases in the middle.

Here the CDR3 DNA reads TGCAGTGCTAGAGATATGGGGGTCGCCTACGAGCAGTACTTC. As protein: CSARDMGVAYEQYF. This rearrangement joins TRBV20-1 to TRBJ2-7; the D call may be TRBD1 or TRBD2 (5 bases each). Germline loops: CDR1 DFQATT, CDR2 SNEGSKA (reference sequence). Trimming stripped 0 bases from V and 2 bases from J, with 11 bases between. The CDR3 extends over 14 amino acids.

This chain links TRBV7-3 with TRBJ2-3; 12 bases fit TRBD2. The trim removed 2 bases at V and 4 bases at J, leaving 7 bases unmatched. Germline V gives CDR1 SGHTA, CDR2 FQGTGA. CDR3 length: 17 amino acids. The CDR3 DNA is TGTGCCAGCAGCTTACAAGCCGGGACTAGCGGGCCAGATACGCAGTATTTT. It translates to CASSLQAGTSGPDTQYF.

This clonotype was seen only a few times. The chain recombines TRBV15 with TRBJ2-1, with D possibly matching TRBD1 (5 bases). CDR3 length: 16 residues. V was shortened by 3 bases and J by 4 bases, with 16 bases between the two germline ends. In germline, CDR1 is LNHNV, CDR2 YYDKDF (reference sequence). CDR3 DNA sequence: TGTGCCACCAGCAGTCCTAGGGGTACGCGGTACAATGAGCAGTTCTTC. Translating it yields CATSSPRGTRYNEQFF. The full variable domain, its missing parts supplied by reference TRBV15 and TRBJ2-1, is DAMVIQNPRYQVTQFGKPVTLSCSQTLNHNVMYWYQQKSSQAPKLLFHYYDKDFNNEADTPDNFQSRRPNTSFCFLDIRSPGLGDTAMYLCATSSPRGTRYNEQFFGPGTRLTVL.

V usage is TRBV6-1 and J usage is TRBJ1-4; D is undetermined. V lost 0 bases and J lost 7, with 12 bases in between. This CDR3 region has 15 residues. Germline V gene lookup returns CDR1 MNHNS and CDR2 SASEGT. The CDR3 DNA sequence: TGTGCCAGCAGTGAAGCTGTGGGTTCGTTTGAAAAACTGTTTTTT. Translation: CASSEAVGSFEKLFF.

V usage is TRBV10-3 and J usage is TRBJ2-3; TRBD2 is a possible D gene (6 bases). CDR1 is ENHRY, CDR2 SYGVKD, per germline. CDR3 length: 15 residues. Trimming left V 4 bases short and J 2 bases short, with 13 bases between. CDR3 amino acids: CAISVLPGDTDTQYF. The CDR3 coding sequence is TGTGCCATCAGTGTCCTACCGGGAGACACAGATACGCAGTATTTT.

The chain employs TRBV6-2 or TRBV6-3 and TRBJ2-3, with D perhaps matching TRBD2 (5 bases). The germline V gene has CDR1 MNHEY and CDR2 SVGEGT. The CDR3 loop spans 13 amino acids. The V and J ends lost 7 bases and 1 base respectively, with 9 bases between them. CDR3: CASIGDGTDTQYF. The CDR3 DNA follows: TGTGCCAGCATCGGGGATGGCACAGATACGCAGTATTTT.

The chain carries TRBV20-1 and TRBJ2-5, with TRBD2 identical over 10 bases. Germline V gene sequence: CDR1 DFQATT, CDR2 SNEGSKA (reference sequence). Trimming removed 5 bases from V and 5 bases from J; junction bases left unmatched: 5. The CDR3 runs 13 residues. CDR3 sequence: CSARFSGRETQYF. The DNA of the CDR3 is TGCAGTGCTCGGTTTAGCGGGAGGGAGACCCAGTACTTC.

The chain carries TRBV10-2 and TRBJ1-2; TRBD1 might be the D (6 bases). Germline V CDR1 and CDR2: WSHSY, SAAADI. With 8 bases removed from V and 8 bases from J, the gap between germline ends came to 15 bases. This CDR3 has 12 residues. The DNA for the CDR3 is TGCGCCAGCTGGGGGCATTCGGGCGGCTACACCTTC. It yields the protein CASWGHSGGYTF.

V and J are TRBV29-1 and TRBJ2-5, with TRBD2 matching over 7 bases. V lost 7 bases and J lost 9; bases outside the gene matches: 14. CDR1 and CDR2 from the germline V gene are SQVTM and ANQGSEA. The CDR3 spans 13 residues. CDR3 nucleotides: TGCAGCGCTAGAGACGGACTAGTGGTCCCCCAGTACTTC. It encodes CSARDGLVVPQYF.

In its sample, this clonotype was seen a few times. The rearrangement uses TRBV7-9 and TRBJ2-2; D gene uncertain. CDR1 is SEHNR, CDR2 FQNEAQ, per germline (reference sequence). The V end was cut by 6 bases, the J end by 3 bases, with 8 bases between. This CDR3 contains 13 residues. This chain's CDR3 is CASRGQDTGELFF. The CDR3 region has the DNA TGTGCCAGCAGGGGCCAGGACACCGGGGAGCTGTTTTTT.

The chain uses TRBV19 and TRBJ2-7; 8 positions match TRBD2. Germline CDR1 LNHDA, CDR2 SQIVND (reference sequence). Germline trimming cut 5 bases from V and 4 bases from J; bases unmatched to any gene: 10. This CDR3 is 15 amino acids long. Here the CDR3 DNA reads TGTGCCAGTAGTGACCCCCGGGAGGGCCTTTACGAGCAGTACTTC. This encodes CASSDPREGLYEQYF.

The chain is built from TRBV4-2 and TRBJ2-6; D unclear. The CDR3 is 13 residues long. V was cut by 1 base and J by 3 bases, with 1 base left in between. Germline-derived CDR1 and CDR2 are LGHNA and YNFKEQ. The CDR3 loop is CASSQVGANVLTF. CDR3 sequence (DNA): TGTGCCAGCAGCCAAGTTGGGGCCAACGTCCTGACTTTC.

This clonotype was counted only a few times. The CDR3 DNA is TGTGCCAGCAGCTTAGGATGGTCAGATACGCAGTATTTT. Its protein product is CASSLGWSDTQYF. The V call is TRBV7-8, the J call TRBJ2-3; D is ambiguous. V lost 1 base, J lost 4 bases, and 6 bases lay in between. The CDR3 has 13 residues. Germline lookup yields CDR1 SGHVS and CDR2 FQNEAQ.